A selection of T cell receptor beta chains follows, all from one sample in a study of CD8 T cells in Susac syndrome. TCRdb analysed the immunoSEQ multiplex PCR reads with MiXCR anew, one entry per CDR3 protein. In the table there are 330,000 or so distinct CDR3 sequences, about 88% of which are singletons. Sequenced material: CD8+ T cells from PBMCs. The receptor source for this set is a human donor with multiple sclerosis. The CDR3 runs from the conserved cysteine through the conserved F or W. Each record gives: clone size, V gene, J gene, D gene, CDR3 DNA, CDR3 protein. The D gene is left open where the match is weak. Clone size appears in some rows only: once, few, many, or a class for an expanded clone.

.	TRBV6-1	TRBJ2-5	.	TGTGCCAGCAGTGATGCAGCTCAAGAGACCCAGTACTTC	CASSDAAQETQYF
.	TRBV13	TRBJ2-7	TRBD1	TGTGCCAGCAGCTTAAAGGACAGGGGCCACGAGCAGTACTTC	CASSLKDRGHEQYF
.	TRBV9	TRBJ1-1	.	TGTGCCAGCAGCGCCCCGGGGGCAGGGGCCCACCTGAACACTGAAGCTTTCTTT	CASSAPGAGAHLNTEAFF
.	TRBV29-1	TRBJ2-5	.	TGCAGCGTTGAAGGGGAGAGGAGAGAGACCCAGTACTTC	CSVEGERRETQYF
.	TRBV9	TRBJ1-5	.	TGTGCCAGCAGCGTGACAGGCGCCGCCGGACAGCCCCAGCATTTT	CASSVTGAAGQPQHF
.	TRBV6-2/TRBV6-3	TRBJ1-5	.	TGTGCCAGCAGTTCTACAGGGTCGGGGCAGCCCCAGCATTTT	CASSSTGSGQPQHF
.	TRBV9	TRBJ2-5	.	TGTGCCAGCAGCGTAGAGGGTGAGGGAGAACAAGAGACCCAGTACTTC	CASSVEGEGEQETQYF
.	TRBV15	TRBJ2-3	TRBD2	TGTGCCACCAGCACCCGGACTAGCGGTCTCACAGATACGCAGTATTTT	CATSTRTSGLTDTQYF
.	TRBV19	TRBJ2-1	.	TGTGCCAGTAGTAAGGACAGAAACAATGAGCAGTTCTTC	CASSKDRNNEQFF
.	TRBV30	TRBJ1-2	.	TGTGCCTGGAGGGCGGCAACTGGGGACCGAGATGGCTACACCTTC	CAWRAATGDRDGYTF
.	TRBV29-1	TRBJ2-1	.	TGCAGCGTTCAGAGCACTCTCCCGGGGGATGAGCAGTTCTTC	CSVQSTLPGDEQFF
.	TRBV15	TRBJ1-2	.	TGTGCCACCAGCAGAGATGCCGGGAACTATGGCTACACCTTC	CATSRDAGNYGYTF
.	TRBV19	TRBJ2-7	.	TGTGCCCTGAAACCGGGGGGCCTCTCCTACGAGCAGTACTTC	CALKPGGLSYEQYF
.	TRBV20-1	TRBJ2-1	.	TGCAGTGCTATACAGGGAGGCGGTTACAATGAGCAGTTCTTC	CSAIQGGGYNEQFF
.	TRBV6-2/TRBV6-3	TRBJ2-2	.	TGTGCCACCACTCCGTCGGACAGCCCCGGGGAGCTGTTTTTT	CATTPSDSPGELFF
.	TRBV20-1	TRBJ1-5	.	TGCAGTGCTAGACCCGGGCAGGGGATTGGTCAGCCCCAGCATTTT	CSARPGQGIGQPQHF
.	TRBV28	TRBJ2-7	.	TGTGCCAGCAGTTTGGTGCCGGGGGCCGCCTACGAGCAGTACTTC	CASSLVPGAAYEQYF
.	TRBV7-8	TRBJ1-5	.	TGTGCCAGCAGCTTAATGCCGGCTCAGCCCCAGCATTTT	CASSLMPAQPQHF
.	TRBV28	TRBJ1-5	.	TGTGCCAGCAGCCTTTATGCGGGAAATAGCAATCAGCCCCAGCATTTT	CASSLYAGNSNQPQHF
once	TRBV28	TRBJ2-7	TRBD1	TGTGCCAGCAGTTTCGTCGGGACAGGGGGCCGCGAGCAGTACTTC	CASSFVGTGGREQYF
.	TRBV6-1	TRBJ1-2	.	TGTGCCAGCAGTTTTGGACAGCGCTGGACGTCTGGCTACACCTTC	CASSFGQRWTSGYTF
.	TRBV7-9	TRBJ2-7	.	TGTGCCAGCAGCAACCATCGCGGGGAAAGGACCTACGAGCAGTACTTC	CASSNHRGERTYEQYF
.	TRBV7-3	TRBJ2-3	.	TGTGCCAGCAGCAACATGGACTCTAGCACAGATACGCAGTATTTT	CASSNMDSSTDTQYF
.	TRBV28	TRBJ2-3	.	TGTGCCAGCAGTGCTCTAGCGCCCTCAGGAATCGTCGAGACGCAGTATTTT	CASSALAPSGIVETQYF
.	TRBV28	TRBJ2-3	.	TGTGCCAGCAATACACCAACCTGGGTGGGCGGGACAGGCACAGATACGCAGTATTTT	CASNTPTWVGGTGTDTQYF
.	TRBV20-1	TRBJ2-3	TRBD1	TGCAGGGTCGGACAGGGAGGCCCAGATACGCAGTATTTT	CRVGQGGPDTQYF
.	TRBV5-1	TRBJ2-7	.	TGCGCCAGCAGCTTCGGACATCCCTACGAGCAGTACTTC	CASSFGHPYEQYF
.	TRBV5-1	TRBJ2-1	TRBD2	TGCGCCAGCAGCTTGGTCGCTAGCGGGAGGGACAATGAGCAGTTCTTC	CASSLVASGRDNEQFF
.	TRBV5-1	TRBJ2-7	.	TGCGCCAGCAGCTTGTGGTGGCAGGGGAGTAACTACGAGCAGTACTTC	CASSLWWQGSNYEQYF
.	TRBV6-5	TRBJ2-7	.	TGTGCCAGCAGTTACCTGGGGGAGCAGTACTTC	CASSYLGEQYF
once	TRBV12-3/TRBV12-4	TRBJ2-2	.	TGTGCCAGCAGCCACCGGGACTTCCCGAACACCGGGGAGCTGTTTTTT	CASSHRDFPNTGELFF
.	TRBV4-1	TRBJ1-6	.	TGCGCCAGCGGGTGGCGCAATTCACCCCTCCACTTT	CASGWRNSPLHF
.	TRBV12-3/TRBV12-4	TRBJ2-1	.	TGTGCCAGCAGTTTAGTGGTCAGGGGACACAATGAGCAGTTCTTC	CASSLVVRGHNEQFF
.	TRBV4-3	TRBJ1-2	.	TGCGCCAGCAGCCAAGTGATATCATTCTATGGCTACACCTTC	CASSQVISFYGYTF
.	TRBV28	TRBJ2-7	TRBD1	TGTGCCACTCGACAGGGCTACTACGAGCAGTACTTC	CATRQGYYEQYF